Below, one T cell receptor (beta chain) is given with its context. Its antigen is unknown. This sample is part of a study of CD8 T cells in ankylosing spondylitis. Study-level points and caveats: CD8+ disease-linked clones were present at relatively low frequencies in blood. Previously reported in reactive arthritis synovial fluid and blood were some of the motif variants. About 8 highly homologous variants made up a TCR beta motif, and this motif appeared characteristic of ankylosing spondylitis blood. The clones that were linked to disease were reported to be significantly enriched in matched synovial fluid samples from ankylosing spondylitis patients.

The CDR3 length is 12 residues. Deletions cut 8 bases from V and 5 bases from J, with 15 bases between. From germline, CDR1 is SQVTM and CDR2 ANQGSEA. Using quantitative 5'-RACE with molecular barcodes, the authors made TCR beta libraries. TCRdb ran MiXCR on the 5' RACE reads and lists one entry per CDR3 protein. This table holds around 450,000 distinct CDR3 sequences, 25% to 30% found once. Sequenced input: blood, either unsorted or a sorted T cell fraction (not recorded which). This TCR was sampled from a male donor with ankylosing spondylitis. The J gene is TRBJ1-1, the V gene TRBV29-1, with D tentatively TRBD1 (6 bases). The CDR3 DNA reads TGCAGCTTCCTACGGGGGCGTACTGAAGCTTTCTTT. Its protein product is CSFLRGRTEAFF.